A single sample is the source of the 6 T cell receptor beta chains below, sequenced in a study of T cell changes during pregnancy in multiple sclerosis (dated by TCRdb to about 2019). Preparation of the library involved the immunoSEQ multiplex PCR assay. Held by TCRdb, this immuneACCESS table contains in-frame sequences only and omits some clones. Under half of the omission traces to an unresolved V gene where checked; the cause of the rest is unknown. This sample is represented by 60,000 or so clones; 89% of them were singletons. The top ten hold around 2.3% of the sample. The sequenced sample was peripheral blood, obtained in the first trimester of pregnancy. These receptor sequences come from a female donor with multiple sclerosis, enrolled in a pregnancy study.

The V gene is TRBV6-6, the J gene TRBJ1-1; D remains ambiguous. This CDR3 has 15 amino acids. The ends were cut back, 3 bases at V and 0 bases at J, with 11 bases in the middle. Germline CDR1 is MNHNY and CDR2 is SVGAGI (reference sequence). CDR3 in DNA: TGTGCCAGCAGTTATTCGCAGGAAATGAACACTGAAGCTTTCTTT. It translates to CASSYSQEMNTEAFF.

The chain is built from TRBV9 and TRBJ2-6; 9 bases align to TRBD1. With V trimmed by 3 bases and J by 3 bases, 10 bases remained unmatched. CDR3 length: 18 amino acids. The V gene's germline CDR1 is SGDLS and CDR2 YYNGEE. The CDR3 nucleotides are TGTGCCAGCAGCGCTGGACAGGGGTCATGGGATGGGGCCAACGTCCTGACTTTC. This codes for CASSAGQGSWDGANVLTF.

This clone has only a few counts. The rearrangement uses TRBV7-9 and TRBJ1-6; D perhaps matches TRBD1 (5 bases). This CDR3 has 15 residues. Germline V gives CDR1 SEHNR, CDR2 FQNEAQ (reference sequence). V was trimmed by 3 bases and J by 10 bases, leaving 16 bases between them. DNA of the CDR3: TGTGCCAGCAGCTTTACCGGGACTGTTTCCTCACCCCTCCACTTT. Translation gives CASSFTGTVSSPLHF.

V is TRBV30 and J is TRBJ1-5, with D possibly TRBD1 on 6 matching bases. Deletions cut 0 bases from V and 4 bases from J, with 13 bases between. CDR3 length equals 15 residues. Germline lookup yields CDR1 GTSNPN and CDR2 SVGIG (reference sequence). The CDR3 DNA is TGTGCCTGGAGTGTAGGGACACGAGCAAATCAGCCCCAGCATTTT. This codes for CAWSVGTRANQPQHF.

In DNA, the CDR3 is TGTGCCAGCAGTGACCTAGCGAGCTCTTACAATGAGCAGTTCTTC. This encodes CASSDLASSYNEQFF. This rearrangement joins TRBV6-4 to TRBJ2-1, with D tentatively TRBD2 (6 bases). This CDR3 is 15 amino acids long. Germline assignment: CDR1 MRHNA and CDR2 SNTAGT. V lost 2 bases to trimming and J lost 4 bases, with 12 bases between them.

The table lists this clone with a few counts. This chain links TRBV27 with TRBJ2-2; 11 nucleotides align to TRBD1. J was trimmed by 5 bases and V by 5 bases; bases with no gene match: 1. CDR1 is MNHEY, CDR2 SMNVEV, per germline (reference sequence). This CDR3 is 14 amino acids long. CDR3 amino acids: CASSRDRGTGELFF. The DNA for the CDR3 is TGTGCCAGCAGTAGGGACAGGGGGACCGGGGAGCTGTTTTTT.